A selection of T cell receptor beta chains follows, all from one sample in a study of OX40 agonist ivuxolimab in advanced cancers. TCRdb's copy holds only in-frame clones and misses some; the assay was immunoSEQ multiplex PCR. In the table there are tens of thousands of clones, approximately 80% of which are singletons. This specimen consisted of CD4+ or CD8+ T cells sorted from blood, obtained in a trial of the OX40 agonist ivuxolimab. The receptors derive from an adult with an advanced solid tumor such as melanoma, head and neck, liver or kidney cancer. Both conserved end residues are trimmed from each CDR3.

J | V | CDR3
TRBJ2-5 | TRBV14 | ASSQDNIEITRETQY
TRBJ2-7 | TRBV30 | AWSVPGLGEQY
TRBJ1-2 | TRBV4-3 | ASSRGYGYT
TRBJ1-1 | TRBV6-5 | ASRPDGNTEAF
TRBJ2-2 | TRBV19 | ASSIVRGNRRYTGELF
TRBJ1-4 | TRBV6-1 | ASSESTGLEKLF
TRBJ1-4 | TRBV18 | ASSPPGPTNEKLF
TRBJ1-5 | TRBV19 | ASKGGGDRGPNQPQH
TRBJ1-4 | TRBV7-9 | ASSYSLRGGTSEKLF
TRBJ1-2 | TRBV4-1 | ASSQDSGRANDPANYGYT
TRBJ1-5 | TRBV7-9 | ASGQGSQPQH
TRBJ2-5 | TRBV5-1 | ASSLGDQETQY
TRBJ2-2 | TRBV10-2 | ASRPGYTGELF
TRBJ1-2 | TRBV2 | ASTPNYGYT
TRBJ1-6 | TRBV6-5 | ASSSAYNSPLH
TRBJ1-6 | TRBV2 | ASSTETDSPLH
TRBJ2-7 | TRBV19 | ASSRRGERYEQY
TRBJ2-3 | TRBV18 | ASSSGTGLTDTQY
TRBJ1-1 | TRBV7-2 | ASSSAAGGTEAF
TRBJ2-7 | TRBV14 | ASSQDHYEQY
TRBJ2-2 | TRBV11-3 | ASRPDINTGELF
TRBJ1-2 | TRBV28 | ASSLRGYGYT
TRBJ2-1 | TRBV6-5 | ASTPGLGVEQF
TRBJ2-1 | TRBV6-1 | ASSEGGGGLNEQF
TRBJ1-1 | TRBV6-1 | ASRPRGRENTEAF
TRBJ1-2 | TRBV28 | ASSLANYGYT
TRBJ2-3 | TRBV6-6 | AITRGGRGTDTQY
TRBJ1-3 | TRBV6-5 | ASSYSSLSGNTIY
TRBJ2-1 | TRBV10-3 | AISAASGDYNEQF
TRBJ1-5 | TRBV5-1 | ASCLRVGQPQH
TRBJ1-2 | TRBV5-1 | ASSTGTGGIRDYGYT
TRBJ2-7 | TRBV7-9 | ASSFGEQY
TRBJ2-3 | TRBV9 | ASSVASGGSSSTDTQY
TRBJ1-2 | TRBV2 | ASSEEAGTRYGYT
TRBJ1-6 | TRBV5-1 | ASSLEAPGQRTSPLH
TRBJ2-7 | TRBV29-1 | SVDGGTRTGEQY
TRBJ1-4 | TRBV28 | ASSLGGTNEKLF
TRBJ1-2 | TRBV5-1 | ASTLDPGATYGYT
TRBJ2-5 | TRBV2 | ASSRGLAGSETQY
TRBJ2-3 | TRBV14 | ASSPRPTSTDTQY
TRBJ1-6 | TRBV12-1 | ASSPPGRANPTLPLH
TRBJ2-3 | TRBV7-7 | ASSLGQGPLTDTQY
- | TRBV18 | ASSQITGQGASSYEQY
TRBJ2-1 | TRBV19 | ASSMGGSYNEQF
TRBJ2-7 | TRBV10-3 | AIKRDRGALDEQY
TRBJ1-1 | TRBV25-1 | ASSESRGGAEAF